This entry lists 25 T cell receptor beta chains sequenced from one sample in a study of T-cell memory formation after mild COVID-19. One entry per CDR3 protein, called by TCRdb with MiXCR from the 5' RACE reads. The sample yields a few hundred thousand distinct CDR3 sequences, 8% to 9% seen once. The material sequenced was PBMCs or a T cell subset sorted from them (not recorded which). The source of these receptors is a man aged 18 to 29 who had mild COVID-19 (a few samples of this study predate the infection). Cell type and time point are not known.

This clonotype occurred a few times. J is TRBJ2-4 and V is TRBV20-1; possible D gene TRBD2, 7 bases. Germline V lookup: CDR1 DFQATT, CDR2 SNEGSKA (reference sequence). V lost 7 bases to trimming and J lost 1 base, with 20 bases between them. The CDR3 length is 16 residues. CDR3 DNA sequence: TGCAGTGGAAGGCGGGGGCTCGGTGGGGCCAAAAACATTCAGTACTTC. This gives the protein CSGRRGLGGAKNIQYF.

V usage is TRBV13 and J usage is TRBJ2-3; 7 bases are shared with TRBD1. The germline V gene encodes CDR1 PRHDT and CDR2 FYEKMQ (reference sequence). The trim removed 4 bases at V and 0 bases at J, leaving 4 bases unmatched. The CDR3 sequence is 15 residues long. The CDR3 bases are TGTGCCAGCAGCTCCGGGACAGTTAGCACAGATACGCAGTATTTT. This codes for CASSSGTVSTDTQYF.

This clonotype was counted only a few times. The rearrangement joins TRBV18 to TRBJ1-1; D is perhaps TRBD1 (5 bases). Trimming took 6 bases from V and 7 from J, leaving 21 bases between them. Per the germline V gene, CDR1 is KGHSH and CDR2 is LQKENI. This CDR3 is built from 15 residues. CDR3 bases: TGTGCCAGCTCTCCGTCAGGGACTTCGGGGAATGAAGCTTTCTTT. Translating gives CASSPSGTSGNEAFF.

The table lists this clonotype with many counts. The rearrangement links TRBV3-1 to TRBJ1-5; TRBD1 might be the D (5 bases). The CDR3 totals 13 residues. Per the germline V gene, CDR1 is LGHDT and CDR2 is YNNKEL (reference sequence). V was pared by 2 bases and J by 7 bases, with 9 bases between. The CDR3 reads CASSQLRGQPQHF. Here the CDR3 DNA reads TGTGCCAGCAGCCAATTAAGGGGCCAGCCCCAGCATTTT.

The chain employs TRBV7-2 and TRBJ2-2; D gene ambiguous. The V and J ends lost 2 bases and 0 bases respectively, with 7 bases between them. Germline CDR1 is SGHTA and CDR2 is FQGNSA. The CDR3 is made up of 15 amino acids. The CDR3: CASSLLAPNTGELFF. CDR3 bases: TGTGCCAGCAGCTTACTCGCCCCGAACACCGGGGAGCTGTTTTTT.

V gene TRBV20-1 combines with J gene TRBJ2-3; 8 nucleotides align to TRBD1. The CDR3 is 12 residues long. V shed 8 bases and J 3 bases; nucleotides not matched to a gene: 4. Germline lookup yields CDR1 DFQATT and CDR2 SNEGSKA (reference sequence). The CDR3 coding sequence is TGCAGTTCCAGGGGGCAGACAGATACGCAGTATTTT. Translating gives CSSRGQTDTQYF.

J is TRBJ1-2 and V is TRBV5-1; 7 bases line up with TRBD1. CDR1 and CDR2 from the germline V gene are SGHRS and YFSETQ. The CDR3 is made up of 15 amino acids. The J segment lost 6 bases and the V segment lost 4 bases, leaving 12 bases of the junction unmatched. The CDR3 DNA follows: TGCGCCAGCAGCGACCTGCGACAGGGTCCCCATGGCTACACCTTC. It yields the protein CASSDLRQGPHGYTF.

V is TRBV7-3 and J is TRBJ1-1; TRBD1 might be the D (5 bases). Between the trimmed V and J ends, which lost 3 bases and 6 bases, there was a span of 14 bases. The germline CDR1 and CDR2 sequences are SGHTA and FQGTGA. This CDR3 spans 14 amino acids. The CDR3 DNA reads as TGTGCCAGCAGCTTCGCGGACTCAGGGTCTGAAGCTTTCTTT. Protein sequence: CASSFADSGSEAFF.

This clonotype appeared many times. The CDR3 sequence: CASSQDFSRGGSTDTQYF. The DNA for the CDR3 is TGTGCCAGCAGCCAAGATTTTTCTCGCGGGGGGAGCACAGATACGCAGTATTTT. J is TRBJ2-3 and V is TRBV4-2, with 8 bases identical to TRBD2. Germline CDR1 LGHNA, CDR2 YNFKEQ. CDR3 length: 18 amino acids. Germline trimming cut 0 bases from V and 0 bases from J; bases unmatched to any gene: 8.

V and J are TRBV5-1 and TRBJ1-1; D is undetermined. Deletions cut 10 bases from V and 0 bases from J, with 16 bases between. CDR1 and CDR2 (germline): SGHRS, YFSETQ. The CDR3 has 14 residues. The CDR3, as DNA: TGCGCCTCCCAAGGAAGTCTCATGAACACTGAAGCTTTCTTT. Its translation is CASQGSLMNTEAFF.

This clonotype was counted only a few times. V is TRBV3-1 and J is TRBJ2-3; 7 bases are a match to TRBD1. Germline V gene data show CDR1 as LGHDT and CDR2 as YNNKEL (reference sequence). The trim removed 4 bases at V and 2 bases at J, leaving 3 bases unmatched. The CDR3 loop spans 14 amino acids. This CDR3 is CASSRDSYTDTQYF. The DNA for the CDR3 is TGTGCCAGCAGCCGGGACAGCTACACAGATACGCAGTATTTT.

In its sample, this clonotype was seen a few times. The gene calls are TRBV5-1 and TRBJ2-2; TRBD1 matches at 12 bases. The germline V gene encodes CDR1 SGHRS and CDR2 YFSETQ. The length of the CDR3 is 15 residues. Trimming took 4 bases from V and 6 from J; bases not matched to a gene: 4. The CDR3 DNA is TGCGCCAGCAGCAAGGGACAGGGGGCCGCCGGGGAGCTGTTTTTT. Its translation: CASSKGQGAAGELFF.

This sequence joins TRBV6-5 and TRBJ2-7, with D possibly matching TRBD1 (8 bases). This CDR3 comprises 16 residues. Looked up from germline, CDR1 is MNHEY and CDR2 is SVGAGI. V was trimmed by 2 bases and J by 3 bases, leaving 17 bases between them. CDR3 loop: CASSYTYHRGGYEQYF. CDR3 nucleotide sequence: TGTGCCAGCAGTTACACCTACCACAGGGGGGGCTACGAGCAGTACTTC.

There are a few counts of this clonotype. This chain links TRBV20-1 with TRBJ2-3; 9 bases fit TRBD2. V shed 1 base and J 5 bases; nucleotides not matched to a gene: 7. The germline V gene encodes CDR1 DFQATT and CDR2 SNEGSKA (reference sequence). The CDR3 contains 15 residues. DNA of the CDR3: TGCAGTGCTAGAGCCGTAGCGGGAGCCCTAGATACGCAGTATTTT. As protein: CSARAVAGALDTQYF.

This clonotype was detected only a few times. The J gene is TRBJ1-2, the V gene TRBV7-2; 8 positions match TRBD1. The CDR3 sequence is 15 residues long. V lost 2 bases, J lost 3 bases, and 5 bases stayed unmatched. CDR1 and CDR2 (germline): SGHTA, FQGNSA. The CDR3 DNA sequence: TGTGCCAGCAGCTTACCAGGGGGCGCGTACTATGGCTACACCTTC. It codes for CASSLPGGAYYGYTF.

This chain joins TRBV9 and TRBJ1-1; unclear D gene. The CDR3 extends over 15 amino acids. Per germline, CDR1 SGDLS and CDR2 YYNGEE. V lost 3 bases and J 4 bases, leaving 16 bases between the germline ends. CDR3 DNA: TGTGCCAGCAGCGAAAAATCAGACCAAGCCACTGAAGCTTTCTTT. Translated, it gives CASSEKSDQATEAFF.

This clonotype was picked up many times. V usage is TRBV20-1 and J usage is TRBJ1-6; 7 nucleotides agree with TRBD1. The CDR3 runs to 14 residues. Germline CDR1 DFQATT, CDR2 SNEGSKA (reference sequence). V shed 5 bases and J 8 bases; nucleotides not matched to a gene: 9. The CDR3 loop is CSAPKTGRDSPLHF. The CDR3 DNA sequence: TGCAGTGCTCCAAAGACAGGGAGGGATTCACCCCTCCACTTT.

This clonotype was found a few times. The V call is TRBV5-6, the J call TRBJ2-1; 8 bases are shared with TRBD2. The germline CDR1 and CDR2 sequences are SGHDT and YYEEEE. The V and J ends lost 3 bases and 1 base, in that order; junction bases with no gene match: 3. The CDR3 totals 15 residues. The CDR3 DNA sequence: TGTGCCAGCAGCTCGCCGGGGGGGTCCTACAATGAGCAGTTCTTC. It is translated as CASSSPGGSYNEQFF.

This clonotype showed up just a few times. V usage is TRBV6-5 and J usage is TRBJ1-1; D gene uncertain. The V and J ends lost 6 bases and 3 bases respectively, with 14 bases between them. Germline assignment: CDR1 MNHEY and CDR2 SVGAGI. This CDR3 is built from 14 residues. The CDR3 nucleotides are TGTGCCAGCAGGTCCGAAGATGGACACACTGAAGCTTTCTTT. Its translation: CASRSEDGHTEAFF.

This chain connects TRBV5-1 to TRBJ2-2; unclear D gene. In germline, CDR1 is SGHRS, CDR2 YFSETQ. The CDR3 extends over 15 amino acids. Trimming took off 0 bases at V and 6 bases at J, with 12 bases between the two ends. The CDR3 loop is CASSLAPEVAGELFF. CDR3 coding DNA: TGCGCCAGCAGCTTGGCACCCGAGGTGGCCGGGGAGCTGTTTTTT.

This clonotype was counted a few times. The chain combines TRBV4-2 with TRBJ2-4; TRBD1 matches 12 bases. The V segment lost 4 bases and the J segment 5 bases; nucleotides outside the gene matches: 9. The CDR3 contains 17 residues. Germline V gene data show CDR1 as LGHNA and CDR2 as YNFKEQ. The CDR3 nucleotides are TGTGCCAGCAGCCTCTCCGGGACAGGGGGCGCACAAAACATTCAGTACTTC. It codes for CASSLSGTGGAQNIQYF.

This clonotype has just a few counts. The CDR3 loop reads CRVRWGSSYNEQFF. Here the CDR3 DNA reads TGCAGGGTCCGATGGGGTAGCTCCTACAATGAGCAGTTCTTC. The chain is built from TRBV20-1 and TRBJ2-1; unclear D gene. The CDR3 length is 14 residues. The V gene's germline CDR1 is DFQATT and CDR2 SNEGSKA (reference sequence).

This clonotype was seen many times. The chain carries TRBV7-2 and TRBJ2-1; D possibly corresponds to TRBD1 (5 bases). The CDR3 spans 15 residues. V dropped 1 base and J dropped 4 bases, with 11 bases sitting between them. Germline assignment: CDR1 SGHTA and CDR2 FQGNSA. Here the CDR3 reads CASSLDGHRYNEQFF. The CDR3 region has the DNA TGTGCCAGCAGCTTAGATGGACACCGTTACAATGAGCAGTTCTTC.

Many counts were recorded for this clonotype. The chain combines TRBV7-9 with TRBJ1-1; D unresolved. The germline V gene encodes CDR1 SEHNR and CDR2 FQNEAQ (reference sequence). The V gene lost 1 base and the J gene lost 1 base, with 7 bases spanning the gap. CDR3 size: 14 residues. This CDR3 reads CASSLGVRNTEAFF. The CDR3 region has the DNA TGTGCCAGCAGCTTAGGGGTTCGGAACACTGAAGCTTTCTTT.

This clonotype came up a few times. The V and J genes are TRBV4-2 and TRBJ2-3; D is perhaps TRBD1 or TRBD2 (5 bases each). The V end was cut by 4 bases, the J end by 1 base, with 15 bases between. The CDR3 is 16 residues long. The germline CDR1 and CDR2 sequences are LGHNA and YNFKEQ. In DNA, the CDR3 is TGTGCCAGCAGCCGGCGGGTACGGGACCGCACAGATACGCAGTATTTT. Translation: CASSRRVRDRTDTQYF.